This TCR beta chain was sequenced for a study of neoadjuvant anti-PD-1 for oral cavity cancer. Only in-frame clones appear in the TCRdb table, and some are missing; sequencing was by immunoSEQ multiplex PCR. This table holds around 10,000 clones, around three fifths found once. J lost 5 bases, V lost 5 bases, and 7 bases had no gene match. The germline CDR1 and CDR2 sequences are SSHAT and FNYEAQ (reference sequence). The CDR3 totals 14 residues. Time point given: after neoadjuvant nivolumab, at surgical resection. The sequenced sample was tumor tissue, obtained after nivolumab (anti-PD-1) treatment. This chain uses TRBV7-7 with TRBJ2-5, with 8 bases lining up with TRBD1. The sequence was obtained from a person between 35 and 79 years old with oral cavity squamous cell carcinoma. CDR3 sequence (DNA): TGTGCCAGCAGCCGGGACAGGATTGCGGAGACCCAGTACTTC. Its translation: CASSRDRIAETQYF.